The clone carrying this T cell receptor beta chain was counted a single time. This sample is drawn from a study of blood T cell repertoires in COVID-19. Study-wide background: Collection of acute and convalescent COVID-19 samples took place in the United States, Italy and Spain. From T cells, B-cell-depleted T cells, or PBMCs came the material, which was cDNA or gDNA.

Sequencing was performed with immunoSEQ multiplex PCR; in TCRdb, only in-frame clones are kept and a portion is missing. Here the sample spans about 200,000 clones, 80% being singletons. The CDR3 loop spans 15 amino acids. V dropped 5 bases and J dropped 4; count of bases not matched to a gene: 8. Germline V gives CDR1 LNHDA, CDR2 SQIVND (reference sequence). This rearrangement joins TRBV19 to TRBJ2-5, with 9 nucleotides matching TRBD2. The sample comprised PBMCs or T cells enriched from blood (not recorded which). This sequence originates from a woman between 40 and 55 years old with acute COVID-19. CDR3: CASSGVTSGLETQYF. As DNA, the CDR3 is TGTGCCAGTAGTGGGGTGACTAGCGGATTAGAGACCCAGTACTTC. Using reference TRBV19 and TRBJ2-5 for the parts outside the CDR3, the full variable domain is DGGITQSPKYLFRKEGQNVTLSCEQNLNHDAMYWYRQDPGQGLRLIYYSQIVNDFQKGDIAEGYSVSREKKESFPLTVTSAQKNPTAFYLCASSGVTSGLETQYFGPGTRLLVL.